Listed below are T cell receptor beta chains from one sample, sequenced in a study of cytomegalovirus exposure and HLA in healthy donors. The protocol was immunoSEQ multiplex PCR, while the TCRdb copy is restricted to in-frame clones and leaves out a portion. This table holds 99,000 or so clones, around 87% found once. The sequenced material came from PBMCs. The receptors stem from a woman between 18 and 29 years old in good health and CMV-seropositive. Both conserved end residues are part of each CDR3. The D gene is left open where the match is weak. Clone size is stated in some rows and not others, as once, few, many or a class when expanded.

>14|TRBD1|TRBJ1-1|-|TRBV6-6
CASSYSTGSTEAFF
TGTGCCAGCAGTTACTCGACAGGGAGCACTGAAGCTTTCTTT
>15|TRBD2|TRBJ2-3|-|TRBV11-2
CASSQLAGGGNTQYF
TGTGCCAGCAGCCAACTAGCGGGAGGGGGAAATACGCAGTATTTT
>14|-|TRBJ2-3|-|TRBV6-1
CASSEAVGRDTQYF
TGTGCCAGCAGTGAAGCGGTGGGGAGGGATACGCAGTATTTT
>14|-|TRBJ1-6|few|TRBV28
CASSLAEGGSPLHF
TGTGCCAGCAGTTTAGCGGAGGGAGGCTCACCCCTCCACTTT
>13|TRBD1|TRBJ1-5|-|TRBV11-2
CASSLNRGQPQHF
TGTGCCAGCAGCCTAAACAGGGGTCAGCCCCAGCATTTT
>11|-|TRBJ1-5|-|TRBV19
CAFQRGQPQHF
TGTGCCTTTCAAAGGGGACAGCCCCAGCATTTT
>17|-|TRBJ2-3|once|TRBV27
CASSLSYTDRYTDTQYF
TGTGCCAGCAGTTTATCGTATACCGACAGGTACACAGATACGCAGTATTTT
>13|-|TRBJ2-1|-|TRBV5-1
CASSPGSGNEQFF
TGCGCCAGCAGCCCCGGTTCGGGTAATGAGCAGTTCTTC
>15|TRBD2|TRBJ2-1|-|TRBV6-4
CASSEAGGSYNEQFF
TGTGCCAGCAGTGAAGCGGGAGGCTCCTACAATGAGCAGTTCTTC
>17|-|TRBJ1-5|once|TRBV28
CASSPPVVPYSNQPQHF
TGTGCCAGCAGTCCCCCCGTTGTCCCGTATAGCAATCAGCCCCAGCATTTT
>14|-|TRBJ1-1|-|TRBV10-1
CASSELGGNSEAFF
TGCGCCAGCAGTGAGTTAGGCGGTAACTCTGAAGCTTTCTTT
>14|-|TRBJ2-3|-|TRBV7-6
CASSLVGYTDTQYF
TGTGCCAGCAGCTTAGTCGGGTACACAGATACGCAGTATTTT
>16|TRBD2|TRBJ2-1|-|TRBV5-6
CASSLARLSGRYEQFF
TGTGCCAGCAGCTTGGCCCGACTAAGCGGGAGGTATGAGCAGTTCTTC
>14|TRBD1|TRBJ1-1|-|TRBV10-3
CAIRKTGENTEAFF
TGTGCCATCAGGAAGACAGGGGAGAACACTGAAGCTTTCTTT
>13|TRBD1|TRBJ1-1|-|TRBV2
CASFWVRTGLAFF
TGTGCCAGCTTTTGGGTGAGGACAGGACTAGCTTTCTTT
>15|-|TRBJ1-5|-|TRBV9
CASSVGQVLDQPQHF
TGTGCCAGCAGCGTAGGGCAGGTGCTGGATCAGCCCCAGCATTTT
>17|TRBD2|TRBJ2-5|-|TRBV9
CASSVAGAGGPQETQYF
TGTGCCAGCAGCGTAGCTGGGGCGGGGGGACCCCAAGAGACCCAGTACTTC
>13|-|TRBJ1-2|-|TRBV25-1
CASSESGGYGYTF
TGTGCCAGCAGTGAATCGGGGGGCTATGGCTACACCTTC
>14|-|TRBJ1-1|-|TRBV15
CATSRGRVNTEAFF
TGTGCCACCAGCAGAGGACGGGTGAACACTGAAGCTTTCTTT
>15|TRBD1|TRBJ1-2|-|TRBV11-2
CASSQDRGAYYGYTF
TGTGCCAGCAGCCAAGACAGGGGAGCGTACTATGGCTACACCTTC
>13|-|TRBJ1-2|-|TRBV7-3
CASSLRGPDGYTF
TGTGCCAGCAGCTTAAGAGGGCCGGATGGCTACACCTTC
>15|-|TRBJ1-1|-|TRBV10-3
CAISPRGEMNTEAFF
TGTGCCATCAGCCCCAGGGGTGAAATGAACACTGAAGCTTTCTTT
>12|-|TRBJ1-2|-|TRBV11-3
CASSPGDYGYTF
TGTGCCAGCAGCCCGGGAGACTATGGCTACACCTTC
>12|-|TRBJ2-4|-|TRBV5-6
CASSLARGERDF
TGTGCCAGCAGCTTGGCCAGGGGGGAAAGGGACTTC
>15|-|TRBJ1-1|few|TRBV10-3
CAISESFGQAIEAFF
TGTGCCATCAGTGAGTCTTTCGGCCAGGCTATTGAAGCTTTCTTT
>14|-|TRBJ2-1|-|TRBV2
CASTKRGLIDEQFF
TGTGCCAGCACCAAAAGGGGGTTGATCGATGAGCAGTTCTTC
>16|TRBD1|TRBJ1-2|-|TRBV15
CATEHDRGSSGYGYTF
TGTGCCACCGAACACGACAGGGGGTCTTCTGGCTATGGCTACACCTTC
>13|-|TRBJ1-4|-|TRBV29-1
CSVTGSTNEKLFF
TGCAGCGTTACAGGGTCAACTAATGAAAAACTGTTTTTT
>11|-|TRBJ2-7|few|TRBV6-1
CASRDYYEQYF
TGTGCCAGCAGGGACTATTACGAGCAGTACTTC
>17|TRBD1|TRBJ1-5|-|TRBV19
CASSIRQGIGVDQPQHF
TGTGCCAGTAGTATAAGACAGGGAATCGGTGTCGATCAGCCCCAGCATTTT
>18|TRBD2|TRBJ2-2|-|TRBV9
CASSVPVGLAGGTGELFF
TGTGCCAGCAGCGTACCGGTAGGACTAGCGGGAGGTACCGGGGAGCTGTTTTTT
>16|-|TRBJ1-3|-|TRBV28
CASSPGVGLSGNTIYF
TGTGCCAGCAGTCCAGGGGTCGGGCTCTCTGGAAACACCATATATTTT
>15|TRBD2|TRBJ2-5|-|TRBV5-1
CASMGTSGYQETQYF
TGCGCCAGCATGGGGACTAGCGGGTACCAAGAGACCCAGTACTTC
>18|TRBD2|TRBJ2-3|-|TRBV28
CASSLSSPGLGSLDTQYF
TGTGCCAGCAGTTTATCCTCGCCGGGACTAGGAAGTTTGGATACGCAGTATTTT
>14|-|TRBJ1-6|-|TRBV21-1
CASTVGRGHSPLHF
TGTGCCAGCACGGTCGGCAGGGGGCATTCACCCCTCCACTTT
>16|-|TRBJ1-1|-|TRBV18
CASSPQGPGGGTEAFF
TGTGCCAGCTCACCCCAGGGGCCCGGGGGGGGCACTGAAGCTTTCTTT
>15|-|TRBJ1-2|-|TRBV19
CASSPSEGWFYGYTF
TGTGCCAGTAGTCCCTCGGAGGGATGGTTCTATGGCTACACCTTC
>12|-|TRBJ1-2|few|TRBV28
CASGGLNYGYTF
TGTGCCAGCGGGGGACTCAACTATGGCTACACCTTC
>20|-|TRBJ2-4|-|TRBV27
CASSLSPGRRGVVAKNIQYF
TGTGCCAGCAGTTTATCCCCGGGACGGCGGGGAGTTGTAGCCAAAAACATTCAGTACTTC
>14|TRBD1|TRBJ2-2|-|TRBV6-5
CASSYAGGTGELFF
TGTGCCAGCAGTTATGCAGGGGGCACCGGGGAGCTGTTTTTT
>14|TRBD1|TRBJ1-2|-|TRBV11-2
CASSPGGGRYGYTF
TGTGCCAGCAGCCCGGGAGGGGGCAGGTATGGCTACACCTTC
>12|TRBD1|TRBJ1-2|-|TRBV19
CASGTGEHGYTF
TGTGCCAGCGGGACAGGGGAACATGGCTACACCTTC
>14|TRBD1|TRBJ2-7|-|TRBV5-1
CASSFGTGIYEQYF
TGCGCCAGCAGCTTCGGGACAGGAATCTACGAGCAGTACTTC
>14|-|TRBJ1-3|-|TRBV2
CASSDQGRGNTIYF
TGTGCCAGCAGTGATCAGGGCCGAGGAAACACCATATATTTT
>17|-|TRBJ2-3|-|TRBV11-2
CASSSPGLRTLLDTQYF
TGTGCCAGCAGCTCCCCGGGACTCCGGACTTTGTTAGATACGCAGTATTTT
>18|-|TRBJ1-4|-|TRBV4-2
CASSQDGGSRRGNEKLFF
TGTGCCAGCAGCCAAGATGGAGGCAGCCGCCGGGGTAATGAAAAACTGTTTTTT
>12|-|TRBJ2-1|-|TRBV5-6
CASSGGNNEQFF
TGTGCCAGCAGTGGGGGGAACAATGAGCAGTTCTTC
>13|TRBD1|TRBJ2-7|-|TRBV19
CASSGQGRYEQYF
TGTGCCAGTAGTGGACAGGGTAGGTACGAGCAGTACTTC
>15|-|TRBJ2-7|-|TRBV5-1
CASRQTDSQSYEQYF
TGCGCCAGCAGGCAGACGGACTCGCAATCCTACGAGCAGTACTTC
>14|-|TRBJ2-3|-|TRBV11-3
CASSETGGTDTQYF
TGTGCCAGCAGCGAGACAGGTGGCACAGATACGCAGTATTTT
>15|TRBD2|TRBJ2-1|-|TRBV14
CASSHSRGFYNEQFF
TGTGCCAGCAGCCATTCGCGGGGGTTCTACAATGAGCAGTTCTTC
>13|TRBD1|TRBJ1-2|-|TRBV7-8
CASSLEGDSGYTF
TGTGCCAGCAGCTTAGAGGGGGACAGCGGCTACACCTTC
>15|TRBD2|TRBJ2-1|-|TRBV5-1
CASRTGGSPYNEQFF
TGCGCCAGCAGAACAGGCGGGAGCCCCTACAATGAGCAGTTCTTC
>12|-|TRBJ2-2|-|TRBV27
CASSGVTGELFF
TGTGCCAGCTCAGGGGTCACCGGGGAGCTGTTTTTT
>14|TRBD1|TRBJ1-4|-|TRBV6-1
CASSLTGYNEKLFF
TGTGCCAGCAGCCTGACAGGGTATAATGAAAAACTGTTTTTT
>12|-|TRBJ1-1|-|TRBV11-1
CASSSTLVEAFF
TGTGCCAGCAGCTCCACATTGGTTGAAGCTTTCTTT
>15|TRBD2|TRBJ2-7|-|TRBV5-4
CASSFGGGGNYEQYF
TGTGCCAGCAGCTTTGGCGGGGGAGGAAACTACGAGCAGTACTTC
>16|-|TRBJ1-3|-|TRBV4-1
CASSQGRGGGRNTIYF
TGCGCCAGCAGCCAAGGGCGGGGGGGTGGAAGGAACACCATATATTTT
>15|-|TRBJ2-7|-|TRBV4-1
CASSQTTGSSWGQYF
TGCGCCAGCAGCCAAACAACAGGATCTTCCTGGGGGCAGTACTTC